This T cell receptor beta chain was recovered during a study of T cell responses to AZD1222 COVID-19 vaccine (TCRdb year 2021). With respect to the entire study: A total of approximately 250 trial participants underwent TCR sequencing, of whom roughly 210 had received two doses of AZD1222 and some 25 had received two doses of the MenACWY control vaccine. Enrollment into the trials was organized by age into subgroups of 18-55, 56-69 and 70-plus years, and those subgroups contained approximately 160, 26 and 62 TCR-sequenced participants, respectively.

Concerning this clone: There is no known antigen for this receptor. Base-call qualities are not available, and no considerably larger clone is one nucleotide away.

The CDR3 regions of human TCRbeta chains were subjected to immunosequencing. Concerning the study's data processing: Repertoire TCRs were matched against a reference library of SARS-CoV-2-specific TCRs generated with the MIRA antigen-specificity platform. Breadth meant the fraction of unique TCRs that were SARS-CoV-2-associated, whereas depth meant the fraction of total T cells that were SARS-CoV-2-associated. Each spike-specific TCR was assigned to its reactive spike region and to a CD4 or CD8 class using the MIRA data. Log10-transformed breadth and depth values were compared by one-way ANOVA with Sidak's multiple comparisons tests. TCRdb obtained this table from immuneACCESS and retained in-frame rearrangements with V and J assigned. These tables miss some clones; where compared with another copy, unresolved V genes account for less than half of the shortfall, and the remainder is unexplained. V and J calls and clone size are as listed in that table; D and trimming were resolved from the DNA. The sample table holds 110,000 or so clones, of which approximately 88% were seen once. Almost 6.5% of the sample is taken by the ten largest.

On the study overall, not on this receptor specifically: Conclusions about previously exposed vaccinees are limited because only six or seven AZD1222 recipients were SARS-CoV-2 seropositive at baseline. After two AZD1222 doses, both the breadth and the depth of spike-specific TCRs were significantly higher than at day 0 and than in MenACWY recipients. Participants were mostly white British and included more females than males, and it was suggested by the authors that clonal diversity may have been underestimated. Because no samples from the day 14 peak response were available, repertoires could be characterized only after the peak T cell response. The whole spike protein was spanned by vaccine-associated CD4 TCRs, and dominant responses were seen in regions 160-218 and 743-854. The 56-69-year group was small, and its depth increase did not reach significance, likely because of low power. Reportedly, almost half of the unique spike-specific TCRs recognized epitopes lying outside the regions that are mutated in the B.1.351 and B.1.1.7 variants.

V is clipped by 2 bases and J by 0 bases, and the sequence between their germline boundaries is 8 bases long. The germline V gene yields SGHRS for CDR1 and YFSETQ for CDR2. Including the terminal cysteine and phenylalanine, the CDR3 comprises 15 residues. CDR3 DNA only is kept here, 45 bases in frame from base 1. The label giving this sample's time point can be read as: about 28 days (+/-7) after the second vaccine dose. AZD1222 recipients with second doses at about 4 weeks or about 12 weeks were pooled, because spike-specific TCR depth and breadth did not differ between schedules. The vaccinee samples were drawn from two UK trials, COV001 and COV002, one of which was a single-blind randomized controlled phase 2/3 trial testing AZD1222 (ChAdOx1 nCoV-19) in healthy adults. For TCRbeta chain sequencing, PBMC samples were collected from trial participants at day 0 and at day 28 after the second dose.

Here the chain combines TRBV5-1 and TRBJ2-2; the D call is tentative, TRBD1 or TRBD2, as each matches 5 bases. The source was peripheral blood, collected 28 days after the second AZD1222 dose. The clonotype originates from an adult who received the AZD1222 COVID-19 vaccine. The nucleotide sequence reads as follows: TGCGCCAGCAGCTTCGGGGCGTCGAACACCGGGGAGCTGTTTTTT. Its protein reads: CASSFGASNTGELFF.